This TCR beta chain derives from a study of regulatory T cells in long-lasting Graves disease. Study conclusions and caveats: A reduction in accuracy may have resulted from the small sample size.

V dropped 2 bases and J dropped 0; count of bases not matched to a gene: 7. Germline loops: CDR1 SGHRS, CDR2 YFSETQ. The CDR3 totals 16 residues. Arm-PCR of CDR3 regions and iRepertoire HTBI primers were the basis on which TCR beta libraries were built. TCRdb used MiXCR to reprocess the multiplex PCR reads, holding one entry per CDR3 protein. This table holds 530,000 or so distinct CDR3 sequences, roughly 13% found once. Described time point: newly diagnosed GD, antithyroid drugs for less than 3 months. Scientists built the TCR library using RNA that was extracted from PBMCs. This clonotype was counted many times. Its antigen remains unknown. This sample also belongs to another study, concerning T cells in Graves' hyperthyroidism and ophthalmopathy.

The source of this sequence is a man aged 25-45 years with Graves disease. This chain joins TRBV5-1 and TRBJ1-2; the match to TRBD1 covers 7 bases. The sample consisted of peripheral blood mononuclear cells (PBMCs), taken at new diagnosis, from a patient treated with antithyroid drugs. This CDR3 is CASSFGTDSPNYGYTF. Written as DNA, the CDR3 is TGCGCCAGCAGCTTTGGGACAGACTCCCCTAACTATGGCTACACCTTC. The full variable domain, completed using reference TRBV5-1 and TRBJ1-2, is KAGVTQTPRYLIKTRGQQVTLSCSPISGHRSVSWYQQTPGQGLQFLFEYFSETQRNKGNFPGRFSGRQFSNSRSEMNVSTLELGDSALYLCASSFGTDSPNYGYTFGSGTRLTVV.